This T cell receptor beta chain was obtained from a study of blood T cells in healthy people across ages. The total RNA that was extracted per sample amounted to at least 5.5 micrograms. To note about this clonotype: Its target is unknown. Mismatch with germline at one junction end may stem from a read error.

Findings of the study overall: A strong correlation was found between TCR beta diversity and the percentage of naive T cells. Not knowing donor CMV status may have confounded expanded clonotype changes.

This CDR3 region has 13 residues. A second PCR, run for about 6 to 11 cycles, used a sample-barcoded 5' primer plus a J-beta primer mix. A 12-random-nucleotide template-switch adaptor tagged each cDNA molecule. TCRdb recomputed calls from the 5' RACE reads with MiXCR, one row per CDR3 protein. The repertoire holds 660,000 or so distinct CDR3 sequences, with roughly three fifths as singletons. The rearrangement joins TRBV12-3 or TRBV12-4 to TRBJ1-5; 10 positions match TRBD1. Source material: blood. This clonotype was sampled from a man between 60 and 70 years old in good health. The CDR3 nucleotides are TGTGCCTGCAGCCGGACAGGGGGTCAGCCCCAGCATTTT. Protein sequence: CACSRTGGQPQHF.